One and the same sample provided the 25 T cell receptor beta chains below, sequenced in a study of metastatic and nonmetastatic thyroid tumors. No treatment had been given to any patient before thyroid surgery. TCRdb re-called clones from the PCR reads using MiXCR. The sample includes tens of thousands of clones, around a quarter seen only once; the top ten take about 8.9%. What was sequenced was blood. The receptors stem from a female donor with papillary thyroid cancer or a benign thyroid nodule (not recorded which). Some clones in this sample may be carry-over from other donors' samples.

The gene calls are TRBV7-3 and TRBJ2-2; D remains ambiguous. CDR3 length: 11 residues. V shed 6 bases and J shed 6 bases, with 5 bases lying between them. Germline CDR1 SGHTA, CDR2 FQGTGA. The CDR3 protein is CASSHSGELFF. The CDR3 coding sequence is TGTGCCAGCAGTCACTCCGGGGAGCTGTTTTTT.

There are many counts of this clone. The genes are TRBV20-1 and TRBJ1-6; D gene ambiguous. Germline-derived CDR1 and CDR2 are DFQATT and SNEGSKA (reference sequence). The CDR3 has 13 amino acids. V gave up 1 base and J gave up 4 bases, with 5 bases separating them. The CDR3 reads CSARAGYNSPLHF. CDR3 DNA: TGCAGTGCTAGAGCGGGGTATAATTCACCCCTCCACTTT.

The table lists this clone with many counts. Within the sample, other DNA sequences also encode this same CDR3. This chain links TRBV29-1 with TRBJ2-5, with D perhaps TRBD2 (7 bases). Germline CDR1 is SQVTM and CDR2 is ANQGSEA. The germline V and J ends were trimmed by 5 bases and 1 base, with 17 bases remaining between them. The CDR3 loop spans 15 amino acids. CDR3 nucleotide sequence: TGCAGCGTTCGGGGGGCTATGCCCCTCCAAGAGACCCAGTACTTC. It specifies CSVRGAMPLQETQYF.

A note on this clone: The junction does not match germline at one end; this may be a read error. V usage is TRBV19 and J usage is TRBJ2-1; a possible D gene is TRBD2 (6 bases). The V gene's germline CDR1 is LNHDA and CDR2 SQIVND (reference sequence). The CDR3 runs 18 residues. The CDR3 spells CASSIVRSGGATYNEQFF. DNA for the CDR3: TGTGCCAGTAGTATAGTCAGGTCGGGCGGGGCGACCTACAATGAGCAATTCTTC.

Details on this clone: At one boundary the junction diverges from the germline segment, which might be a read error. The V gene is TRBV19, the J gene TRBJ2-7, with TRBD1 identical over 8 bases. This CDR3 has 13 residues. CDR1 is LNHDA, CDR2 SQIVND, per germline (reference sequence). In nucleotides, the CDR3 is TGTGCCAGTACTAGGACAGGGCACGACGAGCACTCCTTC. Translation gives CASTRTGHDEHSF. Drawing the rest from reference TRBV19 and TRBJ2-7, the complete variable domain is DGGITQSPKYLFRKEGQNVTLSCEQNLNHDAMYWYRQDPGQGLRLIYYSQIVNDFQKGDIAEGYSVSREKKESFPLTVTSAQKNPTAFYLCASTRTGHDEHSFGPGTRLTVT.

This clone was detected ten times or more. The chain combines TRBV7-2 with TRBJ2-4; no reliable D call. Trimming removed 5 bases from V and 7 bases from J, with 18 bases in between. The CDR3 extends over 15 amino acids. Germline V lookup: CDR1 SGHTA, CDR2 FQGNSA. The DNA for the CDR3 is TGTGCCAGCAGCCGGGCGGCTAGAACAGAGAACATTCAGTACTTC. The encoded protein is CASSRAARTENIQYF.

This clone was found many times. The V call is TRBV7-9, the J call TRBJ1-6; no firm D call. The germline V gene has CDR1 SEHNR and CDR2 FQNEAQ (reference sequence). The ends were cut back, 3 bases at V and 7 bases at J, with 10 bases in the middle. The CDR3 has 14 residues. The CDR3 here is CASSLSAGNSPLHF. The CDR3 DNA is TGTGCCAGCAGCTTGTCGGCGGGGAATTCACCCCTCCACTTT.

This clone has at least ten counts. Sequence at one end of the junction differs from germline and may be a read error. This chain links TRBV5-6 with TRBJ2-2, with D possibly TRBD2 on 5 matching bases. The CDR3 is 16 residues long. The V gene's germline CDR1 is SGHDT and CDR2 YYEEEE. CDR3 amino acids: CASSLITQWNTGELLF. Here the CDR3 DNA reads TGTGCCAGCAGCTTGATCACGCAGTGGAACACCGGGGAGCTGCTTTTT.

This clone was recorded at least ten times. The chain recombines TRBV7-9 with TRBJ1-2; 9 positions match TRBD1. With V trimmed by 4 bases and J by 10 bases, 4 bases remained unmatched. Per germline, CDR1 SEHNR and CDR2 FQNEAQ (reference sequence). CDR3 length equals 12 residues. The CDR3: CASSWDRVVYTF. The CDR3 region has the DNA TGTGCCAGCAGCTGGGACAGGGTGGTCTACACCTTC. Looking up the rest from reference TRBV7-9 and TRBJ1-2 gives the full variable domain: DTGVSQNPRHKITKRGQNVTFRCDPISEHNRLYWYRQTLGQGPEFLTYFQNEAQLEKSRLLSDRFSAERPKGSFSTLEIQRTEQGDSAMYLCASSWDRVVYTFGSGTRLTVV.

This clone is medium-sized (0.01 to 0.1%) by share. The rearrangement uses TRBV6-2 or TRBV6-3 and TRBJ2-7; the match to TRBD2 covers 12 bases. The CDR3 has 14 amino acids. J lost 6 bases, V lost 10 bases, and 10 bases had no gene match. Germline CDR1 and CDR2: MNHEY and SVGEGT. This CDR3 reads CATRDRTSGTEQYF. CDR3 nucleotide sequence: TGTGCCACCCGAGATCGGACTAGCGGGACCGAGCAGTACTTC.

About this clone itself: The junction does not match germline at one end; this may be a read error. J is TRBJ1-2 and V is TRBV5-6; D ambiguous. Per germline, CDR1 SGHDT and CDR2 YYEEEE. The CDR3 has 13 amino acids. The CDR3 loop reads CARSFTRFYVYTF. The CDR3 DNA is TGTGCCAGAAGCTTCACGAGATTCTATGTCTACACCTTC. The full variable domain, with the rest looked up from reference TRBV5-6 and TRBJ1-2, is DAGVTQSPTHLIKTRGQQVTLRCSPKSGHDTVSWYQQALGQGPQFIFQYYEEEERQRGNFPDRFSGHQFPNYSSELNVNALLLGDSALYLCARSFTRFYVYTFGSGTRLTVV.

The sample holds many counts of this clone. V is TRBV10-1 and J is TRBJ2-5, with D perhaps given as TRBD1 or TRBD2 (5 bases each). CDR1 and CDR2 (germline): WNHNN, SYGVQD (reference sequence). The CDR3 contains 13 residues. V was clipped by 3 bases and J by 5 bases, with 10 bases between them. The CDR3 spells CASSEGWDETQYF. The CDR3 DNA reads as TGCGCCAGCAGTGAAGGGTGGGACGAGACCCAGTACTTC.

This clone was seen repeatedly, ten times or more. The V and J genes are TRBV5-1 and TRBJ1-6, with unresolved D. The CDR3 length is 14 residues. The V end was cut by 0 bases, the J end by 9 bases, with 10 bases between. Germline loops: CDR1 SGHRS, CDR2 YFSETQ. CDR3 residues: CASSLEPGGSPLHF. CDR3 sequence (DNA): TGCGCCAGCAGCTTGGAGCCAGGTGGTTCACCCCTCCACTTT.

Regarding this clone: This may come from a read error, since a much larger clone is one base off. Different DNA sequences within this sample yield the same CDR3. The rearrangement uses TRBV4-3 and TRBJ1-1; no reliable D call. Germline lookup yields CDR1 LGHNA and CDR2 YSLEER. CDR3 length: 15 amino acids. For the CDR3, the DNA is TGCGCCAGCAGCCAAGATCTAGGGAGCTTCACTGAAGCTTTCTTC. This codes for CASSQDLGSFTEAFF.

This clone was detected ten times or more. The V and J genes are TRBV5-1 and TRBJ2-3; D unclear. Germline CDR1 reads SGHRS; CDR2 reads YFSETQ. The CDR3 length is 13 residues. Trimming left V 0 bases short and J 2 bases short, with 4 bases between. The CDR3 loop reads CASSLDYTDTQYF. As DNA, the CDR3 is TGCGCCAGCAGCTTGGACTACACAGATACGCAGTATTTT.

This clone was recorded at least ten times. The genes are TRBV2 and TRBJ1-4; D perhaps matches TRBD1 (5 bases). This CDR3 has 15 residues. V gave up 2 bases and J gave up 5 bases, with 12 bases separating them. The germline V gene encodes CDR1 SNHLY and CDR2 FYNNEI. The CDR3 loop reads CASSERGRPNEKLFF. The DNA for the CDR3 is TGTGCCAGCAGTGAAAGGGGCAGGCCGAATGAAAAACTGTTTTTT.

This clone was observed at least ten times. The chain employs TRBV2 and TRBJ2-5; possibly TRBD2 for D (6 bases). Germline V CDR1 and CDR2: SNHLY, FYNNEI. Deletions cut 8 bases from V and 4 bases from J, with 17 bases between. CDR3 length equals 14 residues. The CDR3 is CASRDPRERETQYF. Written as DNA, the CDR3 is TGTGCCAGCCGGGACCCCCGGGAGAGAGAGACCCAGTACTTC.

For the CDR3, the DNA is TGTGCCAGTAGCCCGCCGAGGCGGGTGACCCAGTACTTC. Protein: CASSPPRRVTQYF. This chain uses TRBV19 with TRBJ2-5, with D possibly matching TRBD2 (5 bases). Germline V gene lookup returns CDR1 LNHDA and CDR2 SQIVND (reference sequence). This CDR3 is 13 amino acids long. Trimming took 6 bases from V and 7 from J, leaving 15 bases between them.

As concerns this clone: This may be a read error, as it is one base from a much larger clone. This chain uses TRBV9 with TRBJ2-1; D call uncertain. Germline loops: CDR1 SGDLS, CDR2 YYNGEE. The V and J ends lost 5 bases and 4 bases respectively, with 7 bases between them. CDR3 length: 12 amino acids. The CDR3 protein is CASSLEYNEQFF. Written as DNA, the CDR3 is TGTGCCAGCAGTTTAGAATACAATGAGCAGTTCTTC. Combining the CDR3 with reference TRBV9 and TRBJ2-1 gives the whole variable domain DSGVTQTPKHLITATGQRVTLRCSPRSGDLSVYWYQQSLDQGLQFLIQYYNGEERAKGNILERFSAQQFPDLHSELNLSSLELGDSALYFCASSLEYNEQFFGPGTRLTVL.

This clone showed up just a few times. The rearrangement joins TRBV28 to TRBJ1-1, with D hard to call. V was cut by 0 bases and J by 10 bases, with 12 bases left in between. Germline V gene sequence: CDR1 MDHEN, CDR2 SYDVKM. This CDR3 is 13 amino acids long. The CDR3 here is CASSLWTSQRAFF. In nucleotides, the CDR3 is TGTGCCAGCAGTTTATGGACGTCCCAAAGAGCTTTCTTT.

This clone was observed many times. V gene TRBV6-6 combines with J gene TRBJ1-4; TRBD1 matches at 7 bases. The CDR3 is 17 amino acids. The germline V gene has CDR1 MNHNY and CDR2 SVGAGI (reference sequence). The V and J ends lost 2 bases and 12 bases, in that order; junction bases with no gene match: 18. The DNA of the CDR3 is TGTGCCAGCAGTTACGACGACCGGGACAGAGGCGCTTGGGAACTGTTTTTT. Amino acid sequence: CASSYDDRDRGAWELFF.

J is TRBJ2-5 and V is TRBV6-1; 12 bases are shared with TRBD2. This CDR3 is 15 amino acids long. V dropped 5 bases and J dropped 5; count of bases not matched to a gene: 6. Germline values: CDR1 MNHNS, CDR2 SASEGT. DNA of the CDR3: TGTGCCAGCAGTCCCGGACTAGCGGGAATGGAGACCCAGTACTTC. Translated, it gives CASSPGLAGMETQYF.

The chain combines TRBV27 with TRBJ1-1; D remains unclear. Germline CDR1 MNHEY, CDR2 SMNVEV (reference sequence). V was trimmed by 6 bases and J by 3 bases, leaving 11 bases between them. The CDR3 extends over 13 amino acids. The CDR3 protein is CASRNKRDTEAFF. CDR3 bases: TGTGCCAGCAGAAATAAACGGGACACTGAAGCTTTCTTT.

This clone was observed many times. A read error may be the cause here, since a much bigger clone is one base away. The chain couples TRBV5-4 to TRBJ2-5; 10 bases match TRBD1. CDR3 length: 15 amino acids. V dropped 4 bases and J dropped 2; count of bases not matched to a gene: 5. In germline, CDR1 is SGHNT, CDR2 YYREEE (reference sequence). The CDR3 nucleotides are TGTGCCAGCAGCGAGACAGGGGGCCTTCAAGAGACCCAGTACTTC. It is translated as CASSETGGLQETQYF.

This chain joins TRBV20-1 and TRBJ2-7, with 14 bases matching TRBD2. Germline CDR1 DFQATT, CDR2 SNEGSKA (reference sequence). This CDR3 has 20 residues. V lost 5 bases, J lost 0 bases, and 18 bases stayed unmatched. CDR3 sequence: CSAHPGLAGAPVLSSYEQYF. CDR3 nucleotide sequence: TGCAGTGCTCACCCGGGACTAGCGGGAGCCCCCGTCCTAAGCTCCTACGAGCAGTACTTC.